A selection of T cell receptor beta chains follows, all from one sample in a study of blood T cell repertoires in COVID-19. Repertoires were generated with immunoSEQ multiplex PCR, while TCRdb's copy carries only in-frame clones and drops some. The data hold about 210,000 clones, with about 87% observed a single time. The sequenced sample was peripheral blood. The receptor set was obtained from a man aged 70 or older with acute or convalescent COVID-19. The CDR3 runs from the conserved cysteine through the conserved F or W. The D gene is left open where the match is weak. Not all rows give a size; the values are once, few, many and, for expanded clones, a class.

d_call	v_call	clone_size	cdr3_length	j_call	cdr3_nt	cdr3_aa
NA	TRBV6-6	NA	14	TRBJ2-7	TGTGCCAGCAGTCCGAGTCTAGCCACCTACGAGCAGTACTTC	CASSPSLATYEQYF
NA	TRBV5-5	NA	15	TRBJ1-3	TGTGCCAGCAGCTTGATGTGGCTCTCTGGAAACACCATATATTTT	CASSLMWLSGNTIYF
NA	TRBV7-9	few	16	TRBJ1-4	TGTGCCAGCAGACGTGGACAGTCTACAACTAATGAAAAACTGTTTTTT	CASRRGQSTTNEKLFF
NA	TRBV12-5	once	14	TRBJ2-6	TGTGCTAGTGTCAGGGGTTCTGGGGCCAACGTCCTGACTTTC	CASVRGSGANVLTF
NA	TRBV11-2	once	14	TRBJ2-7	TGTGCCAGCAGCTTAAACAGCCTCTCCTACGAGCAGTACTTC	CASSLNSLSYEQYF
TRBD1	TRBV19	NA	14	TRBJ1-1	TGTGCCAGTAGGCCCAGGGGGCGGACGACTGAAGCTTTCTTT	CASRPRGRTTEAFF
TRBD1	TRBV3-1/TRBV3-2	NA	13	TRBJ1-1	TGTGCCAGCAGCCCGGGACAGGGTTTATTGGCTTTCTTT	CASSPGQGLLAFF
NA	TRBV6-5	NA	15	TRBJ1-6	TGTGCCAGCAGCCACGACACTCCCTTTAATTCACCCCTCCACTTT	CASSHDTPFNSPLHF
TRBD1	TRBV19	once	17	TRBJ2-2	TGTGCCAGTAGTCTCTTAGGACAGGGCCCGAACACCGGGGAGCTGTTTTTT	CASSLLGQGPNTGELFF
NA	TRBV30	NA	14	TRBJ1-4	TGTGCCTGGAGTCTTGGTAGGGGCGGCGAAAAACTGTTTTTT	CAWSLGRGGEKLFF
TRBD2	TRBV4-1	NA	19	TRBJ2-2	TGCGCCAGCAGCCCCCGGGGTAGCGGGAGGGCCGAGGGTCCCGGGGAGCTGTTTTTT	CASSPRGSGRAEGPGELFF
TRBD2	TRBV6-5	NA	14	TRBJ2-2	TGTGCCAGCAGGAGCGGGAGAATCCCCGGGGAGCTGTTTTTT	CASRSGRIPGELFF
NA	TRBV9	NA	12	TRBJ2-3	TGTGCCAGCAGCACATACACAGATACGCAGTATTTT	CASSTYTDTQYF
NA	TRBV7-9	NA	14	TRBJ1-1	TGTGCCAGCAGCTTAGCGAGTGAAAACACTGAAGCTTTCTTT	CASSLASENTEAFF
NA	TRBV5-6	NA	13	TRBJ2-3	TGTGCCAGCAGCTTGGCGTCTGCAGATACGCAGTATTTT	CASSLASADTQYF
NA	TRBV3-1/TRBV3-2	NA	16	TRBJ1-2	TGTGCCAGCAGCCAAGGTTCTGGCCCTCTGAACTATGGCTACACCTTC	CASSQGSGPLNYGYTF
NA	TRBV5-8	few	13	TRBJ1-3	TGTGCCAGCAGCTTAAGGGGTGGAAACACCATATATTTT	CASSLRGGNTIYF
TRBD1	TRBV6-5	once	15	TRBJ1-1	TGTGCCAGCAGCGCGCCGACAGGGGGCGTCACTGAAGCTTTCTTT	CASSAPTGGVTEAFF
NA	TRBV4-1	NA	16	TRBJ2-1	TGCGCCAGCAGCCAAGAGGCCAGCGGAGGCTACTCGGAGCAGTTCTTC	CASSQEASGGYSEQFF
TRBD1	TRBV10-3	NA	19	TRBJ2-6	TGTGCCATCAGTGAGACCGCGGGACAGGGCTTGATCGGGGCCAACGTCCTGACTTTC	CAISETAGQGLIGANVLTF
NA	TRBV28	once	15	TRBJ2-2	TGTGCCAGCAGTTTTGGGCGAGCGAACACCGGGGAGCTGTTTTTT	CASSFGRANTGELFF
NA	TRBV6-6	NA	12	TRBJ1-2	TGTGCCAGCAGCTACCTTAACTATGGCTACACCTTC	CASSYLNYGYTF
TRBD2	TRBV10-1	few	15	TRBJ2-4	TGCGCCATCGACCCCGCTAGCGGGTGCCAAAACATTCAGTACTTC	CAIDPASGCQNIQYF
TRBD1	TRBV9	NA	19	TRBJ2-4	TGTGCCAGCAGCGTAGGGCCACGTGGGACAGGGAATGTTGAAGACATTCAGTACTTC	CASSVGPRGTGNVEDIQYF